The present TCR beta chain was sequenced within a study of blood T cell repertoires in COVID-19. The wider study: COVID-19 samples collected from the United States, Italy and Spain covered acute and convalescent phases. PBMCs, B-cell-depleted T cells, or T cells were the source of the cDNA or gDNA that made up the material.

The CDR3 has 14 residues. Generated by immunoSEQ multiplex PCR, the TCRdb table keeps only in-frame clones and is missing some. The sample yields 200,000 to 300,000 clones, about 87% seen once. This TCR was sampled from a human donor in a cohort sampled during active COVID-19. The sequencing input was peripheral blood. The chain uses TRBV21-1 and TRBJ1-3; the table calls TRBD1, which could not be checked here. TRBV21-1 is classified as a pseudogene. CDR3 loop: CASQIRGPGNTIYF. The CDR3 DNA reads as TGTGCCAGCCAGATCAGGGGGCCTGGAAACACCATATATTTT.